The rows below give T cell receptor beta chains drawn from one sample of a study of T cell repertoires in cytomegalovirus infection. TCRdb analysed the reads with MiXCR anew, one entry per CDR3 protein. The profile shows some 200,000 distinct CDR3 sequences, 7.5% to 10% of them singletons. What was sequenced was PBMCs. The receptors here all came from a human donor in good health (CMV status not recorded). Some clones in this sample may be carry-over from other donors' samples. CDR3s include the opening cysteine and the closing phenylalanine or tryptophan. The order of the fields is clone size, D gene, V gene, J gene, CDR3 DNA, CDR3 protein. A D gene is named only where the DNA matches it firmly. Size values are once, few and many counts, or a class for expanded clones, and some rows have none.

>many|NA|TRBV5-4|TRBJ1-5
TGTGCCAGCAGCTCTGGCGGGAATCAGCCCCAGCATTTT
CASSSGGNQPQHF
>NA|TRBD1|TRBV27|TRBJ1-6
TGTGCCAGCAGTTCACCGACAGGGAAGGCGGGTAATTCACCCCTCCACTTT
CASSSPTGKAGNSPLHF
>NA|NA|TRBV5-4|TRBJ2-1
TGTGCCAGCAGCTTCACCGGGAGTGAGCAGTTCTTC
CASSFTGSEQFF
>few|TRBD1|TRBV2|TRBJ2-2
TGTGCCAGCAAGGGACAGTCGAACACCGGGGAGCTGTTTTTT
CASKGQSNTGELFF
>few|NA|TRBV24-1|TRBJ1-4
TGTGCCACCAGTGACCCAAATGTGGTCTCGGGGGAAAAACTGTTTTTT
CATSDPNVVSGEKLFF
>many|NA|TRBV27|TRBJ1-5
TGTGCCAGCAGGCCCAGTCTTGGGGTAATGAGCAATCAGCCCCAGCATTTT
CASRPSLGVMSNQPQHF
>NA|TRBD2|TRBV4-2|TRBJ2-7
TGTGCCAGCGGCCAAGATCTAGCGGGAGGCGAGCAGTACTTC
CASGQDLAGGEQYF
>once|NA|TRBV28|TRBJ1-2
TGTGCCAGCAGTGTCGGACAGCTACGGAGCTACACCTTC
CASSVGQLRSYTF
>NA|NA|TRBV10-2|TRBJ2-7
TGCGCCACCTTAGGCGTCCCCGAGCAGTACTTC
CATLGVPEQYF
>many|NA|TRBV15|TRBJ1-1
TGTGCCACCAGCAGAGGTGGCGGACGGACTGAAGCTTTCTTT
CATSRGGGRTEAFF
>many|NA|TRBV25-1|TRBJ2-1
TGTGCCAGCAGTGACTACCGCCGACCCCGAACCTACAATGAGCAGTTCTTC
CASSDYRRPRTYNEQFF
>many|NA|TRBV7-2|TRBJ2-3
TGTGCCAGCAGCCGGGACTTCCCCAGCACAGATACGCAGTATTTT
CASSRDFPSTDTQYF
>many|NA|TRBV28|TRBJ2-7
TGTGCCAGCAGTTTATCGGCCAGGGGTTCCTACGAGCAGTACTTC
CASSLSARGSYEQYF
>many|NA|TRBV10-3|TRBJ2-4
TGTGCCATCAGTGAGCCGAGGGGGGGAGGGATTCAGTACTTC
CAISEPRGGGIQYF
>few|NA|TRBV15|TRBJ2-6
TGTGCCACCAGCAGAGAACTGACATTCTCCTCTGGGGCCAACGTCCTGACTTTC
CATSRELTFSSGANVLTF
>few|NA|TRBV18|TRBJ1-4
TGTGCCAGCTCACCACAGCTAGTCGCGGAAAAACTGTTTTTT
CASSPQLVAEKLFF
>NA|NA|TRBV20-1|TRBJ2-7
TGCAGTGCTAGAGATGCTGCTGTCGGGACACTCTACGAGCAGTACTTC
CSARDAAVGTLYEQYF
>few|NA|TRBV4-3|TRBJ1-2
TGCGCCAGCAGCCCCTCAAAAAACACGGGGGCCTATGGCTACACCTTC
CASSPSKNTGAYGYTF
>few|NA|TRBV28|TRBJ1-2
TGTGCCACCAGGGAATTGGGGGGTAACTATGGCTACACCTTC
CATRELGGNYGYTF
>many|TRBD2|TRBV2|TRBJ2-3
TGTGCCTCCGTCGGGGGGTCTAGCACAGATACGCAGTATTTT
CASVGGSSTDTQYF
>many|TRBD2|TRBV19|TRBJ2-2
TGTGCCAGTAGTATAGACGGTAGCGGGAGCACCGGGGAGCTGTTTTTT
CASSIDGSGSTGELFF
>many|TRBD1|TRBV28|TRBJ1-1
TGTGCCAGCAGCCGGACAGGGGACACTGAAGCTTTCTTT
CASSRTGDTEAFF
>many|NA|TRBV14|TRBJ1-2
TGTGCCAGCAGCCAAGGTCGCGGTAGCTATGGCTACACCTTC
CASSQGRGSYGYTF
>many|NA|TRBV28|TRBJ1-5
TGTGCCAGCAGTTTGCGGGGGGGAGGTCAGCCCCAGCATTTT
CASSLRGGGQPQHF
>many|NA|TRBV6-2/TRBV6-3|TRBJ1-1
TGTGCCAGCAGTTACGGACGGAGTGAAGCTTTCTTT
CASSYGRSEAFF
>few|NA|TRBV12-3/TRBV12-4|TRBJ1-4
TGTGCCAGCAGTTTTTGGCAGGGAGGTTTAGAAAAACTGTTTTTT
CASSFWQGGLEKLFF
>many|NA|TRBV7-2|TRBJ1-5
TGTGCCAGCAGCATGGGGAGTGCAGGAACCAATCAGCCCCAGCATTTT
CASSMGSAGTNQPQHF
>NA|TRBD2|TRBV5-1|TRBJ2-3
TGCGCCAGCAGCTTGGCCTTGGACAGAGGGACTAGCGGCACAGATACGCAGTATTTT
CASSLALDRGTSGTDTQYF
>many|NA|TRBV7-2|TRBJ2-7
TGTGCCAGCACTTCTGCCTACGAGCAGTACTTC
CASTSAYEQYF